The sequence of this TCR beta chain was determined in a study of blood T cell repertoires in COVID-19. Sequencing used immunoSEQ multiplex PCR; TCRdb keeps in-frame clones, though not all of them. The sample gives 130,000 or so clones, more than 75% of which show up once; around 4% is in the top ten. Germline assignment: CDR1 SGHTA and CDR2 FQGNSA. The CDR3 has 14 amino acids. The V end was cut by 6 bases, the J end by 0 bases, with 6 bases between. Source material: peripheral blood. This receptor was obtained from a man aged 55-75 years with acute or convalescent COVID-19. The chain recombines TRBV7-2 with TRBJ2-6; TRBD2 might be the D (5 bases). CDR3 residues: CASRGSSGANVLTF. The CDR3 DNA reads as TGTGCCAGCAGAGGGAGCTCTGGGGCCAACGTCCTGACTTTC.